The sequence of this TCR beta chain was determined in a study of early T cells in non-severe SARS-CoV-2 infection. Across the study: Bulk RNA taken from unsorted whole blood was sequenced, leaving chains unpaired.

This clonotype has a count of ten or more. The TCR library protocol attached unique molecular identifiers to the individual cDNA molecules. TCRdb recomputed calls from the 5' RACE reads with MiXCR, one row per CDR3 protein. In the table there are approximately 22,000 distinct CDR3 sequences, around 5% of which are singletons. Losses at the gene ends were 5 bases for V and 4 bases for J; bases not matched to a gene: 4. The V gene's germline CDR1 is SEHNR and CDR2 FQNEAQ (reference sequence). The CDR3 runs 14 residues. This TCR was recovered from an adult who was a healthcare worker with PCR-confirmed SARS-CoV-2 infection or an uninfected control (not recorded which). The starting material was whole blood, obtained at baseline. This chain links TRBV7-9 with TRBJ2-3; 9 nucleotides match TRBD2. The CDR3 here is CASSRGLASDTQYF. DNA of the CDR3: TGTGCCAGCAGCCGGGGACTAGCATCAGATACGCAGTATTTT.